This T cell receptor (beta chain) was identified during a study of CD8 T cells in ankylosing spondylitis. Findings and limits, study-wide: In peripheral blood, disease-linked CD8+ clones occurred at relatively low frequencies. About 8 highly homologous variants made up a TCR beta motif, and this motif appeared characteristic of ankylosing spondylitis blood. It was reported that disease-linked clones were significantly enriched in matched ankylosing spondylitis synovial fluid. Some of the motif variants had earlier been found in reactive arthritis patients' fluid and blood.

V shed 0 bases, J shed 7 bases, and the junction held 11 bases outside the gene matches. The V gene's germline CDR1 is SGHDT and CDR2 YYEEEE. There are 17 residues in the CDR3. A few counts support this clonotype. Its antigen remains unidentified. The authors made TCR beta libraries by quantitative 5'-RACE with molecular barcodes. TCRdb reanalysed the 5' RACE reads using MiXCR and keeps one entry per CDR3 protein. The data show over 700,000 distinct CDR3 sequences, with over 15% seen just once and roughly a fifth held by the top ten. The TCR was taken from a male donor with ankylosing spondylitis. The sequenced sample was blood, either unsorted or a sorted T cell fraction (not recorded which). The chain links TRBV5-6 to TRBJ2-4, with 9 bases matching TRBD2. The CDR3 nucleotides read TGTGCCAGCAGCTTGGAGAGTGGGCTAGCGGGGTCGAACATTCAGTACTTC. Protein sequence: CASSLESGLAGSNIQYF.